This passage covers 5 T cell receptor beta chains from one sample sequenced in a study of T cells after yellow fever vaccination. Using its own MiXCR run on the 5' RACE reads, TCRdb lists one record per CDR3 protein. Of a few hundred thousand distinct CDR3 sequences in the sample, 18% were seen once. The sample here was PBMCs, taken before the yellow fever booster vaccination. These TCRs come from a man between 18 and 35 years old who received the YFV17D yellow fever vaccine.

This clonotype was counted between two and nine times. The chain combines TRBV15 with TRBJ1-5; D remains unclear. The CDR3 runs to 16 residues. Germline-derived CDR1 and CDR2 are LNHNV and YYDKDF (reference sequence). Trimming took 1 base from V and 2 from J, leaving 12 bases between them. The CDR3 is CATSRVSPGGNQPQHF. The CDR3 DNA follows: TGTGCCACCAGCAGAGTGTCCCCGGGAGGCAATCAGCCCCAGCATTTT.

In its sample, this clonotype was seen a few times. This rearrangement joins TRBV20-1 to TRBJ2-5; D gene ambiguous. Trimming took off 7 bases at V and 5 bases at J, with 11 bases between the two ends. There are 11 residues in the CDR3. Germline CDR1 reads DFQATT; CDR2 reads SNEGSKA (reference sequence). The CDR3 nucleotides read TGCAGTGTTTTCTCTAGGGAGACCCAGTACTTC. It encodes CSVFSRETQYF.

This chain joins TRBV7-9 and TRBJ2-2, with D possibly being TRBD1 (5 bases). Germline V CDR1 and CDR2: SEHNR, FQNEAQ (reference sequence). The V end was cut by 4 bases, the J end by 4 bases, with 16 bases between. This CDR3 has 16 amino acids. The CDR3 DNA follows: TGTGCCAGCAGCTCCCCAGGGTCAGGTAGCACCGGGGAGCTGTTTTTT. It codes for CASSSPGSGSTGELFF. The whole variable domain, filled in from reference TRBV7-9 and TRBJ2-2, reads DTGVSQNPRHKITKRGQNVTFRCDPISEHNRLYWYRQTLGQGPEFLTYFQNEAQLEKSRLLSDRFSAERPKGSFSTLEIQRTEQGDSAMYLCASSSPGSGSTGELFFGEGSRLTVL.

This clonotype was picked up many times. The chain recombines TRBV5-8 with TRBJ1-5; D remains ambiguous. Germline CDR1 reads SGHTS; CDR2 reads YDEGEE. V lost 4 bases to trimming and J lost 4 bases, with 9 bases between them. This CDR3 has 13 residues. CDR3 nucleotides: TGTGCCAGCAGCCCGTCCCGAAATCAGCCCCAGCATTTT. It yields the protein CASSPSRNQPQHF.

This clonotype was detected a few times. CDR3 amino acids: CASSRRIRGVNEQFF. The CDR3 DNA is TGTGCCAGCAGCCGTAGAATCCGGGGGGTCAATGAGCAGTTCTTC. V usage is TRBV7-9 and J usage is TRBJ2-1, with 7 bases that match TRBD2. Germline V CDR1 and CDR2: SEHNR, FQNEAQ (reference sequence). The CDR3 covers 15 residues. V lost 5 bases, J lost 6 bases, and 10 bases stayed unmatched.